This TCR beta chain originates from a study of shared clonotypes between healthy human individuals. The V end was cut by 5 bases, the J end by 3 bases, with 14 bases between. The germline V gene has CDR1 SGHTA and CDR2 FQGNSA. CDR3 length: 15 amino acids. TCRdb's copy holds only in-frame clones and misses some; the assay was immunoSEQ multiplex PCR. The sample has over 2 million clones, approximately 90% seen once; the top ten hold around 0.4%. The sample taken for sequencing was naive CD4+ T cells from PBMCs. As to subset: CD45RA+ positively selected. The gene calls are TRBV7-2 and TRBJ1-5; D possibly corresponds to TRBD1 (6 bases). The sequence was obtained from a man between 18 and 35 years old in good health. Some clones in this sample may be carry-over from other donors' samples. The CDR3 here is CASSLKGGFNQPQHF. CDR3 nucleotides: TGTGCCAGCAGCCTTAAGGGGGGGTTCAATCAGCCCCAGCATTTT.